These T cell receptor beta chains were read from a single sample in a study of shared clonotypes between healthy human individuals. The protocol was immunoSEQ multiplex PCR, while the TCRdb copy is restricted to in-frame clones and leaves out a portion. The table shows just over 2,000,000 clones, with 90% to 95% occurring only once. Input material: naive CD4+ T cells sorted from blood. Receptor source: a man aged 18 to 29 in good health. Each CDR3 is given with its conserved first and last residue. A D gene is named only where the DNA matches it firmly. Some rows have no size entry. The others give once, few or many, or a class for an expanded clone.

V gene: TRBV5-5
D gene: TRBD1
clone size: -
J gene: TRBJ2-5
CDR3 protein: CASRSDRGRTVETQYF
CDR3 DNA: TGTGCCAGCAGAAGCGACAGGGGGCGAACCGTAGAGACCCAGTACTTC

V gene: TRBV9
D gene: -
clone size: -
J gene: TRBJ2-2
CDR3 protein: CASSVRLSRAGGTPDTGELFF
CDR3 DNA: TGTGCCAGCAGCGTGCGCTTATCCCGAGCCGGGGGGACACCCGACACCGGGGAGCTGTTTTTT

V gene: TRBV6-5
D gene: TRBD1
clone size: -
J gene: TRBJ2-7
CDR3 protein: CASSYDRGNRDEQYF
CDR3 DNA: TGTGCCAGCAGTTACGACAGGGGGAACAGGGACGAGCAGTACTTC

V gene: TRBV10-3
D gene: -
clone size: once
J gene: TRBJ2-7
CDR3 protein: CAISVDGGRGEQYF
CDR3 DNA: TGTGCCATCAGTGTCGACGGGGGAAGGGGCGAGCAGTACTTC

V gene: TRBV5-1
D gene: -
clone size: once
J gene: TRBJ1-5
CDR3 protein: CASAGQPQHF
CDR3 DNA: TGCGCCAGCGCCGGTCAGCCCCAGCATTTT

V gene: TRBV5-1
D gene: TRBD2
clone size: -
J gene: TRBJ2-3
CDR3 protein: CASSLTSGVPNTQYF
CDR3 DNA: TGCGCCAGCAGCTTGACTAGCGGGGTACCGAATACGCAGTATTTT

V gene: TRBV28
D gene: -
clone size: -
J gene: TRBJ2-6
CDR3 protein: CVVSGANVLTF
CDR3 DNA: TGCGTCGTTTCTGGGGCCAACGTCCTGACTTTC

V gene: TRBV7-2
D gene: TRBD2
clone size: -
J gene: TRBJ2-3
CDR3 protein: CASSLQSGESTDTQYF
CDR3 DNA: TGTGCCAGCAGCTTACAAAGCGGGGAGAGCACAGATACGCAGTATTTT

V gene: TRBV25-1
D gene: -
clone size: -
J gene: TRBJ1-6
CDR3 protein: CASTPESNSPLHF
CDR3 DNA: TGTGCCAGCACGCCCGAGTCAAATTCACCCCTCCACTTT

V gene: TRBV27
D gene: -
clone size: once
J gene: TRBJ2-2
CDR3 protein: CASSLSRLNTGELFF
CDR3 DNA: TGTGCCAGCAGTTTATCGAGACTCAACACCGGGGAGCTGTTTTTT

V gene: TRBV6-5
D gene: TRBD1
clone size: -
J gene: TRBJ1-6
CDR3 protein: CASSRLRGSSPLHF
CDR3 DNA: TGTGCCAGCAGCCGACTCAGGGGGAGTTCACCCCTCCACTTT

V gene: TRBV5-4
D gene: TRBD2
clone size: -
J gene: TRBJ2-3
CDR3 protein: CASSSGLAGGGNTQYF
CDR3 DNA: TGTGCCAGCAGCTCGGGACTAGCGGGAGGGGGGAATACGCAGTATTTT

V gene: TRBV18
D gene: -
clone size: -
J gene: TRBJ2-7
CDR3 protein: CASSPAFQTYEQYF
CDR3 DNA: TGTGCCAGCTCACCAGCTTTCCAAACCTACGAGCAGTACTTC

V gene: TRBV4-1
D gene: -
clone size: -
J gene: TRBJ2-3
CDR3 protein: CASSQPQGTDTQYF
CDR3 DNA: TGCGCCAGCAGCCAGCCGCAGGGCACAGATACGCAGTATTTT

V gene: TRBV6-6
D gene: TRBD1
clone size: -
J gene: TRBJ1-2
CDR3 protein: CASSTGTGLYGYTF
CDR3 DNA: TGTGCCAGCAGTACGGGGACAGGGCTGTATGGCTACACCTTC

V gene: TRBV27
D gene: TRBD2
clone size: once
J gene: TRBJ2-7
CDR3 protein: CASSYASSGIYEQYF
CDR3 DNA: TGTGCCAGCAGTTATGCGTCTAGCGGGATCTACGAGCAGTACTTC

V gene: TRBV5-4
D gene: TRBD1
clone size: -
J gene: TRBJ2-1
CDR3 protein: CASTQGANEQFF
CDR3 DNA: TGTGCCAGCACCCAGGGGGCCAATGAGCAGTTCTTC

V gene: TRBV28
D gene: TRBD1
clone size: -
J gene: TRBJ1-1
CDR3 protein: CASSTGQGGAEAFF
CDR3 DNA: TGTGCCAGCAGTACCGGACAGGGTGGGGCTGAAGCTTTCTTT

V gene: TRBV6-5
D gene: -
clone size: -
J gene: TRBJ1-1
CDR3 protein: CASTPSSGAPEAFF
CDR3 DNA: TGTGCCAGCACACCCTCATCCGGGGCCCCTGAAGCTTTCTTT

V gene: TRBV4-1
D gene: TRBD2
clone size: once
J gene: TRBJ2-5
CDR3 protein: CASSKTSGGSYQETQYF
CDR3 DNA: TGCGCCAGCAGCAAAACTAGCGGGGGGTCATACCAAGAGACCCAGTACTTC

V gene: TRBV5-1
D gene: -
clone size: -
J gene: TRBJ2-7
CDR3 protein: CASSLALGQSYEQYF
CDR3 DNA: TGCGCCAGCAGCTTGGCCCTAGGACAGTCCTACGAGCAGTACTTC

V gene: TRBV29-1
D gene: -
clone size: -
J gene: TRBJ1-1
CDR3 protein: CSVGTFTEAFF
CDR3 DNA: TGCAGCGTTGGGACATTTACTGAAGCTTTCTTT

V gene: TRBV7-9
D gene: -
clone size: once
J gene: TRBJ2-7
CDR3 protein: CASSLLGAKGEQYF
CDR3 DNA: TGTGCCAGCAGCTTATTGGGGGCCAAGGGCGAGCAGTACTTC

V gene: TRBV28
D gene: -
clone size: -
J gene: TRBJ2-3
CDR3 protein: CASSTGGDTQYF
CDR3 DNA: TGTGCCAGCAGCACGGGCGGGGATACGCAGTATTTT

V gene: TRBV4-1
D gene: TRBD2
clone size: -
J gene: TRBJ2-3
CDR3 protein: CASSLPGTSGRLGTQYF
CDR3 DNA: TGCGCCAGCAGTCTTCCCGGGACTAGCGGGAGGTTGGGCACGCAGTATTTT

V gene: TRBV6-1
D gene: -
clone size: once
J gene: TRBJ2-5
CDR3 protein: CASSVWASQETQYF
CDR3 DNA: TGTGCCAGCAGTGTCTGGGCATCTCAAGAGACCCAGTACTTC

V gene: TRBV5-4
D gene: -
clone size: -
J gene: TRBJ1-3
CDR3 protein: CASSLDRGAREGNTIYF
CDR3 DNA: TGTGCCAGCAGCTTGGATCGTGGGGCGCGGGAGGGAAACACCATATATTTT

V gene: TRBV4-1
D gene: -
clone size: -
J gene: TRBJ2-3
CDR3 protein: CASSPLHGTLLTDTQYF
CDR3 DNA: TGCGCCAGCAGCCCTCTACACGGGACACTTCTCACAGATACGCAGTATTTT

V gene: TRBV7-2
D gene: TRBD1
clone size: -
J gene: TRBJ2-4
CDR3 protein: CASSLVGTGVGIQYF
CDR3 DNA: TGTGCCAGCAGCTTAGTCGGGACAGGGGTCGGCATTCAGTACTTC

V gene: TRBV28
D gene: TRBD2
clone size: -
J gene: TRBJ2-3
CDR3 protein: CASSLSSGGGTDTQYF
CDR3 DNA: TGTGCCAGCAGTTTATCTAGCGGGGGAGGAACAGATACGCAGTATTTT

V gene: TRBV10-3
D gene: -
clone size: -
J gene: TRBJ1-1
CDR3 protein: CAISELGGAEAFF
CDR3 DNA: TGTGCCATCAGTGAGCTGGGGGGCGCTGAAGCTTTCTTT

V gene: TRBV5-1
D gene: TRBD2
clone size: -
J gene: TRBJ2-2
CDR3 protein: CASSLDRTSGTGELFF
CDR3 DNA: TGCGCCAGCAGCTTGGACAGGACTAGCGGAACCGGGGAGCTGTTTTTT

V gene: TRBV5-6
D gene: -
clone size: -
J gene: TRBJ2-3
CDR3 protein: CASSLGVEWVDTQYF
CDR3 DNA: TGTGCCAGCAGCCTCGGGGTGGAGTGGGTAGATACGCAGTATTTT

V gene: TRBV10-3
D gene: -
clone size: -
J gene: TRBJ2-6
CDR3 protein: CAIRKTSAGANVLTF
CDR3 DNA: TGTGCCATCAGGAAGACTTCGGCCGGGGCCAACGTCCTGACTTTC

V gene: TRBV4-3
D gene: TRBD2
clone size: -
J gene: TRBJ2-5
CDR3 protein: CASSQDPLRGGRGETQYF
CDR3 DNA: TGCGCCAGCAGCCAAGATCCGTTAAGGGGCGGGAGAGGAGAGACCCAGTACTTC

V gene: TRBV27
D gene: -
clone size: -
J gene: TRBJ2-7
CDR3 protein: CASSRLGSYEQYF
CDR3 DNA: TGTGCCAGCAGTCGATTAGGCTCCTACGAGCAGTACTTC

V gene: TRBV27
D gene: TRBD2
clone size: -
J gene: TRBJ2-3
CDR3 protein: CASRGLALADTQYF
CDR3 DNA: TGTGCCAGCAGAGGACTAGCGTTGGCAGATACGCAGTATTTT